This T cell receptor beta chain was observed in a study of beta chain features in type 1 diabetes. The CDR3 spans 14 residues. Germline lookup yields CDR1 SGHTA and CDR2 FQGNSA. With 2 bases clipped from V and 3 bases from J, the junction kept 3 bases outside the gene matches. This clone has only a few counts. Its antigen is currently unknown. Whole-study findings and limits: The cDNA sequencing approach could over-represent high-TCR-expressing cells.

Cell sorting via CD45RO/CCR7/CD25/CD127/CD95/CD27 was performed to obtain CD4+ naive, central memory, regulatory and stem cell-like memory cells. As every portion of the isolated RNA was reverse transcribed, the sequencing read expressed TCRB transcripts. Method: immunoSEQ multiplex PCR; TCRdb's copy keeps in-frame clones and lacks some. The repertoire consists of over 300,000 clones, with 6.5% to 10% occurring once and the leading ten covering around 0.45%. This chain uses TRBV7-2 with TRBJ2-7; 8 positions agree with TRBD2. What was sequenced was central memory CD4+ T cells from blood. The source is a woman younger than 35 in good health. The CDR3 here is CASSLPTSDYEQYF. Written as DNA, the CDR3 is TGTGCCAGCAGCTTACCGACTAGCGACTACGAGCAGTACTTC. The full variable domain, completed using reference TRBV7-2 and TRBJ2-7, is GAGVSQSPSNKVTEKGKDVELRCDPISGHTALYWYRQSLGQGLEFLIYFQGNSAPDKSGLPSDRFSAERTGGSVSTLTIQRTQQEDSAVYLCASSLPTSDYEQYFGPGTRLTVT.